Below are 27 T cell receptor beta chains sequenced from a single sample in a study of spatial heterogeneity in lung cancer. Findings and caveats of the study: One measure, the expanded intratumoral alpha and beta TCR count, tracked tumor mutation counts.

Time point reported: sample taken at primary tumor resection. Their antigens are not known. TCRdb re-derived calls from the 5' RACE reads in MiXCR, one entry per CDR3 protein. The table has under 300 distinct CDR3 sequences, around 42% seen once. Sequenced material: lung tumor tissue, taken at surgery. These TCRs come from a male donor with early-stage non-small cell lung cancer.

This clonotype was counted between two and nine times. Since the library was made to target alpha chains, this beta chain is a stray read and its abundance is not meaningful. The chain recombines TRBV20-1 with TRBJ2-7, with a tentative D call TRBD2 (5 bases). V was pared by 4 bases and J by 2 bases, with 15 bases between. Germline-derived CDR1 and CDR2 are DFQATT and SNEGSKA (reference sequence). This CDR3 spans 14 amino acids. The CDR3: CSAILEGAPYEQYF. The CDR3 DNA sequence: TGCAGTGCTATCCTAGAGGGCGCGCCCTACGAGCAGTACTTC.

This clonotype turned up a few times. This beta chain lies outside the target of a library built for alpha chains; its clone size means little. CDR3 DNA sequence: TGTGCCAGCAGCTTGGGACTTAACGCCTACAATGAGCAGTTCTTC. It translates to CASSLGLNAYNEQFF. The V and J genes are TRBV7-9 and TRBJ2-1; TRBD2 might be the D (6 bases). This CDR3 is built from 15 residues. The germline V gene has CDR1 SEHNR and CDR2 FQNEAQ (reference sequence). The germline V and J ends were trimmed by 3 bases and 2 bases, with 11 bases remaining between them.

This clonotype was seen only a few times. The library was designed around alpha chains, so this beta chain is a stray read whose abundance carries little weight. V and J are TRBV7-9 and TRBJ1-1; D is undetermined. Trimming removed 5 bases from V and 3 bases from J, with 4 bases in between. CDR3 length: 11 residues. Germline V CDR1 and CDR2: SEHNR, FQNEAQ (reference sequence). The CDR3 sequence: CASSLDTEAFF. DNA of the CDR3: TGTGCCAGCAGCCTCGACACTGAAGCTTTCTTT.

On this clonotype itself: This beta chain came through as a stray read in a library set up for alpha chains, and its size says little. The V call is TRBV4-2, the J call TRBJ2-1, with TRBD2 identical over 14 bases. V trimming: 4 bases; J trimming: 4 bases; junction bases outside the gene matches: 6. This CDR3 has 17 amino acids. Germline V gene lookup returns CDR1 LGHNA and CDR2 YNFKEQ. This CDR3 is CASSPGLAGEDYNEQFF. The CDR3 DNA reads as TGTGCCAGCAGCCCGGGACTAGCGGGAGAAGATTACAATGAGCAGTTCTTC.

On this clonotype: A library made for alpha chains picked up this beta chain off target, so its size means little. The chain carries TRBV20-1 and TRBJ2-1, with 10 bases aligning to TRBD2. J was trimmed by 9 bases and V by 4 bases; bases with no gene match: 9. Germline CDR1 DFQATT, CDR2 SNEGSKA (reference sequence). The CDR3 sequence is 14 residues long. As DNA, the CDR3 is TGCAGTGCTATATCCAGCGGGGGGGCCCTTGAGCAGTTCTTC. It encodes CSAISSGGALEQFF.

A word on this clonotype: This beta chain was picked up by a library intended for alpha chains and is off target, so its count carries little meaning. The V and J genes are TRBV5-1 and TRBJ1-1; maybe TRBD1 (6 bases). Per germline, CDR1 SGHRS and CDR2 YFSETQ. The CDR3 extends over 12 amino acids. V lost 7 bases to trimming and J lost 0 bases, with 7 bases between them. CDR3 residues: CASRTVNTEAFF. In DNA, the CDR3 is TGCGCCAGCCGGACAGTGAACACTGAAGCTTTCTTT.

Regarding this clonotype: A library made for alpha chains picked up this beta chain off target, so its size means little. J is TRBJ2-3 and V is TRBV7-6, with D unclear. This CDR3 comprises 14 residues. Germline loops: CDR1 SGHVS, CDR2 FNYEAQ. V was cut by 1 base and J by 1 base, with 6 bases left in between. CDR3 sequence: CASSLVAGTDTQYF. The CDR3 DNA reads as TGTGCCAGCAGCTTAGTGGCCGGCACAGATACGCAGTATTTT.

This clonotype appeared a few times. This beta chain slipped into a library made for alpha chains as a stray read, so its size is not meaningful. The chain links TRBV28 to TRBJ2-3; 10 positions agree with TRBD1. The CDR3 length is 14 residues. The ends lost 6 bases at V and 4 bases at J; junction bases unmatched: 4. The germline V gene has CDR1 MDHEN and CDR2 SYDVKM. CDR3 residues: CASRDRGEADTQYF. The CDR3 bases are TGTGCCAGCAGGGACAGGGGGGAGGCAGATACGCAGTATTTT.

For this clonotype: This beta chain appears as a stray read in a library generated for alpha chains; its size is not informative. The rearrangement links TRBV12-3 or TRBV12-4 to TRBJ2-7; TRBD2 agrees at 12 bases. V was clipped by 4 bases and J by 2 bases; unmatched bases: 3. CDR3 length: 15 amino acids. The CDR3 region is CASSYASGGAYEQYF. Written as DNA, the CDR3 is TGTGCCAGCAGTTACGCTAGCGGGGGGGCCTACGAGCAGTACTTC.

In its sample, this clonotype was seen a few times. Little can be read into the size of this beta chain, an off-target read in a library designed for alpha chains. The V and J genes are TRBV28 and TRBJ2-1; 9 nucleotides match TRBD2. CDR1 MDHEN and CDR2 SYDVKM come from the germline V gene. CDR3 length: 14 amino acids. Germline trimming cut 2 bases from V and 5 bases from J; bases unmatched to any gene: 1. The CDR3 bases are TGTGCCAGCAGTTTACGCGGGAGGGACAATGAGCAGTTCTTC. It encodes CASSLRGRDNEQFF.

By proportion, this clonotype is hyperexpanded. Within a library made for alpha chains, this beta chain is off target, and its count is uninformative. The genes are TRBV27 and TRBJ2-3; perhaps TRBD1 as D (6 bases). The CDR3 loop spans 14 amino acids. The germline gives CDR1 MNHEY, CDR2 SMNVEV (reference sequence). V was cut by 3 bases and J by 2 bases, with 9 bases left in between. CDR3 DNA: TGTGCCAGCAGTTTGACAGGCCACACAGATACGCAGTATTTT. Translated: CASSLTGHTDTQYF.

Notes on this clonotype: This beta chain came through as a stray read in a library set up for alpha chains, and its size says little. In DNA form, the CDR3 reads TGTGCCAGCAGCTTAACTAGCGGGGATTCCTACGAGCAGTACTTC. The encoded protein is CASSLTSGDSYEQYF. The chain couples TRBV7-3 to TRBJ2-7; 8 nucleotides match TRBD2. This CDR3 contains 15 residues. Per germline, CDR1 SGHTA and CDR2 FQGTGA. Losses at the gene ends were 0 bases for V and 1 base for J; bases not matched to a gene: 2.

A remark on this clonotype: This beta chain appears as a stray read in a library generated for alpha chains; its size is not informative. This chain joins TRBV7-2 and TRBJ2-3; D remains ambiguous. Germline V gives CDR1 SGHTA, CDR2 FQGNSA. This CDR3 is built from 16 residues. Trimming pared 5 bases from V and 1 base from J, leaving 16 bases between. In nucleotides, the CDR3 is TGTGCCAGCAGCCCGGTGTCCCGAAGGGGCACAGATACGCAGTATTTT. Translating gives CASSPVSRRGTDTQYF.

This clonotype was observed once. The library was prepared for alpha chains; this beta chain is a stray read, so its frequency means little. This chain connects TRBV6-2 or TRBV6-3 to TRBJ2-2; D not certain. The CDR3 is made up of 15 amino acids. V lost 5 bases and J 3 bases, leaving 13 bases between the germline ends. The germline CDR1 and CDR2 sequences are MNHEY and SVGEGT. CDR3 region: CASSDGAPDTGELFF. For the CDR3, the DNA is TGTGCCAGCAGTGACGGAGCCCCGGACACCGGGGAGCTGTTTTTT.

A few counts support this clonotype. This beta chain appears as a stray read in a library generated for alpha chains; its size is not informative. J is TRBJ2-7 and V is TRBV11-2, with 9 bases lining up with TRBD2. With 1 base clipped from V and 4 bases from J, the junction kept 5 bases outside the gene matches. This CDR3 is 15 amino acids long. CDR1 is SGHAT, CDR2 FQNNGV, per germline. The CDR3 loop reads CASSLVASGTYEQYF. CDR3 sequence (DNA): TGTGCCAGCAGCTTAGTAGCTAGCGGGACGTACGAGCAGTACTTC.

About this clonotype itself: Being off target in a library aimed at alpha chains, this beta chain has a size of little meaning. DNA for the CDR3: TGTGCCAGCAGTGAAGGAGGAGATACGCAGTATTTT. This sequence encodes CASSEGGDTQYF. The chain recombines TRBV2 with TRBJ2-3; D unclear. The CDR3 has 12 residues. Germline CDR1 reads SNHLY; CDR2 reads FYNNEI. The ends were cut back, 1 base at V and 5 bases at J, with 4 bases in the middle.

In regard to this clonotype: This beta chain is a stray read from a library made for alpha chains; its abundance is not meaningful. V is TRBV7-9 and J is TRBJ2-7; the D gene is possibly TRBD1 (6 bases). V gave up 1 base and J gave up 2 bases, with 15 bases separating them. The CDR3 is 16 residues long. The germline V gene has CDR1 SEHNR and CDR2 FQNEAQ (reference sequence). The CDR3 loop is CASSLGSTGKPYEQYF. CDR3 sequence (DNA): TGTGCCAGCAGCTTAGGTTCGACAGGCAAACCCTACGAGCAGTACTTC.

To note about this clonotype: A library prepared for alpha chains yielded this beta chain as an off-target read; its size is of little meaning. V usage is TRBV12-3 or TRBV12-4 and J usage is TRBJ2-3, with 8 bases fitting TRBD2. With V trimmed by 3 bases and J by 2 bases, 7 bases remained unmatched. This CDR3 comprises 16 residues. CDR3 coding DNA: TGTGCCAGCAGTTTTGGTGCGGGAGGTGTCACAGATACGCAGTATTTT. It specifies CASSFGAGGVTDTQYF.

This clonotype is categorized as hyperexpanded. This beta chain is a stray sequence in a library constructed for alpha chains; its clone size is not meaningful. The chain recombines TRBV28 with TRBJ1-2; no definite D call. CDR1 is MDHEN and CDR2 is SYDVKM in the germline V gene. Trimming left V 3 bases short and J 2 bases short, with 7 bases between. The CDR3 consists of 13 residues. The CDR3 DNA sequence: TGTGCCAGCAGTTTTCCGGCAAACTATGGCTACACCTTC. This codes for CASSFPANYGYTF.

For this clonotype: As an off-target read in a library built for alpha chains, this beta chain has a frequency of little significance. V gene TRBV5-1 combines with J gene TRBJ2-1; TRBD2 might be the D (6 bases). The CDR3 covers 14 residues. The V gene's germline CDR1 is SGHRS and CDR2 YFSETQ. The V end was cut by 3 bases, the J end by 7 bases, with 14 bases between. CDR3 residues: CASSYRDSGNEQFF. The CDR3 region has the DNA TGCGCCAGCAGCTACCGGGATAGCGGTAATGAGCAGTTCTTC.

Details on this clonotype: This beta chain appears as a stray read in a library generated for alpha chains; its size is not informative. This chain connects TRBV5-5 to TRBJ2-3, with TRBD2 identical over 13 bases. CDR1 is SGHKS, CDR2 YYEKEE, per germline (reference sequence). This CDR3 is built from 16 residues. J was trimmed by 1 base and V by 6 bases; bases with no gene match: 5. DNA of the CDR3: TGTGCCAGCACCTCCGGACTAGCGGGGGGCACAGATACGCAGTATTTT. Its translation is CASTSGLAGGTDTQYF.

This clonotype was detected a few times. This beta chain is a stray sequence in a library constructed for alpha chains; its clone size is not meaningful. The genes are TRBV27 and TRBJ2-2; 10 bases map to TRBD2. The V gene end was trimmed by 3 bases and the J gene end by 6 bases; junction bases not matched to a gene: 7. The CDR3 length is 16 residues. Germline V gene data show CDR1 as MNHEY and CDR2 as SMNVEV (reference sequence). Here the CDR3 DNA reads TGTGCCAGCAGTTTGATAGCGGGGGGTCGCTCCGGGGAGCTGTTTTTT. Its translation is CASSLIAGGRSGELFF.

This clonotype has just a few counts. This beta chain was picked up by a library intended for alpha chains and is off target, so its count carries little meaning. This sequence joins TRBV5-8 and TRBJ1-5, with D possibly being TRBD1 (6 bases). Deletions cut 7 bases from V and 7 bases from J, with 18 bases between. The CDR3 sequence is 14 residues long. Germline V gene sequence: CDR1 SGHTS, CDR2 YDEGEE. The CDR3 DNA follows: TGTGCCAGCGCCCCCCATCAGGGGAGCCAGCCCCAGCATTTT. As protein: CASAPHQGSQPQHF.

As concerns this clonotype: This beta chain represents an off-target read in a library built for alpha chains; its size is of limited meaning. CDR3 protein: CASSLKGDEQFF. CDR3 DNA sequence: TGCGCCAGCAGCTTGAAGGGGGATGAGCAGTTCTTC. The chain is built from TRBV5-1 and TRBJ2-1; tentatively, D is TRBD1 (6 bases). Trimming took off 1 base at V and 8 bases at J, with 7 bases between the two ends. Germline CDR1 SGHRS, CDR2 YFSETQ. The CDR3 contains 12 residues.

In its sample, this clonotype was seen once. This beta chain is an unintended read in a library built for alpha chains; its size means little. The CDR3 region has the DNA TGCGCCAGCAGCCGGGGACTAGAGGCTAGCACAGATACGCAGTATTTT. Translation gives CASSRGLEASTDTQYF. The chain is built from TRBV5-1 and TRBJ2-3; 8 bases line up with TRBD2. Germline V gives CDR1 SGHRS, CDR2 YFSETQ. V trimming: 4 bases; J trimming: 0 bases; junction bases outside the gene matches: 7. The CDR3 is 16 amino acids.

This clonotype was seen once. This beta chain was picked up by a library intended for alpha chains and is off target, so its count carries little meaning. This chain uses TRBV23-1 with TRBJ2-1, with TRBD1 matching 7 bases. TRBV23-1 is placed among ORFs of uncertain function. The V segment lost 1 base and the J segment 3 bases; nucleotides outside the gene matches: 3. The CDR3 covers 15 residues. CDR3 in amino acids: CASSQLDRFYNEQFF. CDR3 DNA sequence: TGCGCCAGCAGTCAATTGGACAGGTTCTACAATGAGCAGTTCTTC.

This clonotype was counted a few times. As an off-target read in a library built for alpha chains, this beta chain has a frequency of little significance. This chain uses TRBV20-1 with TRBJ2-7, with a possible D match to TRBD1 (6 bases). CDR1 and CDR2 from the germline V gene are DFQATT and SNEGSKA (reference sequence). V dropped 1 base and J dropped 2 bases, with 9 bases sitting between them. The CDR3 covers 13 residues. The DNA for the CDR3 is TGCAGTGCTAGAGGGGGACAAGCCTACGAGCAGTACTTC. This encodes CSARGGQAYEQYF.